Many counts were recorded for the clone carrying this T cell receptor (beta chain). CDR1 is SGHRS and CDR2 is YFSETQ in the germline V gene. The CDR3 is made up of 14 amino acids. J was trimmed by 6 bases and V by 4 bases; bases with no gene match: 9. This specimen belongs to a study of read filtering for tumor transcriptome and immune sequencing. Study details: Patients were 17 male and approximately 14 female, mean age about 65 years, range about 45 to 85.

From 300 to 400 ng of RNA, a library with molecular barcoded alpha/delta and beta/gamma adaptors was made. Using its own MiXCR run on the reads, TCRdb lists one record per CDR3 protein. The sample contains about 90,000 distinct CDR3 sequences, 12% of which appear only once. The V and J genes are TRBV5-1 and TRBJ2-7; 8 bases are shared with TRBD1. The material sequenced was a population of CD138-negative cells sorted from bone marrow. The sequence was obtained from a donor aged 40 or older with multiple myeloma. The CDR3, as DNA: TGCGCCAGCAGCAAGGGACAGGAACCCCCCGAGCAGTACTTC. This codes for CASSKGQEPPEQYF.